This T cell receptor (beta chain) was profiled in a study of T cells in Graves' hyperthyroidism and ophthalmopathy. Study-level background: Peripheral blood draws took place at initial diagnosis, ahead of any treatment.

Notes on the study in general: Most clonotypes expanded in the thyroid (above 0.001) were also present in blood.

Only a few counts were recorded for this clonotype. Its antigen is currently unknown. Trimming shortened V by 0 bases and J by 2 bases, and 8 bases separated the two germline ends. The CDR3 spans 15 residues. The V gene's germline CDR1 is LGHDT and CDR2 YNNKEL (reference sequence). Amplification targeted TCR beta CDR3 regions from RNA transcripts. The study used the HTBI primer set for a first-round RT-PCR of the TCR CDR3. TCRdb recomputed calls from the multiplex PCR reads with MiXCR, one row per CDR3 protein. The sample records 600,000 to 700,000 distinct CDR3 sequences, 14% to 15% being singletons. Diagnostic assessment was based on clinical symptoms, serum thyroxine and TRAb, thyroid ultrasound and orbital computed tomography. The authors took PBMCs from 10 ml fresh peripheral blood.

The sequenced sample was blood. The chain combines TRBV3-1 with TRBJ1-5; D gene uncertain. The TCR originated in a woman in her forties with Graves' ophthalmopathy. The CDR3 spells CASSQDSAGNQPQHF. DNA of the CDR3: TGTGCCAGCAGCCAAGATAGCGCAGGCAATCAGCCCCAGCATTTT.